This T cell receptor beta chain is drawn from a study of vaccination effects on CD4 cells after COVID-19. Some clones are missing from TCRdb's copy, which holds only in-frame ones; the method was immunoSEQ multiplex PCR. The sample has tens of thousands of clones, just under 75% seen once. About this clone itself: The target antigen is unknown.

Germline CDR1 SEHNR, CDR2 FQNEAQ (reference sequence). V was shortened by 1 base and J by 5 bases, with 6 bases between the two germline ends. The CDR3 is 13 amino acids. General study findings and limits: Early timepoints after infection were absent, and convalescent patients were few in the study. Late after vaccination, infection- and vaccine-induced clones showed marked clonal contraction.

Viral peptide pools were used in the ViraFEST assay to expand antigen-specific CD4+ T cells, and sequencing came afterward. On day 10 of culture, CD4+ T cells were separated out. Between March and December 2020, the person had a SARS-CoV-2 infection that PCR confirmed. The chain couples TRBV7-9 to TRBJ1-5; no clear D. This clonotype was sampled from a human donor who had a prior SARS-CoV-2 infection. The specimen comprised CD4+ T cells from PBMCs cultured with a peptide pool, sampled before COVID-19 vaccination. The CDR3 DNA is TGTGCCAGCAGCTTAGGGAATGATCAGCCCCAGCATTTT. This encodes CASSLGNDQPQHF.